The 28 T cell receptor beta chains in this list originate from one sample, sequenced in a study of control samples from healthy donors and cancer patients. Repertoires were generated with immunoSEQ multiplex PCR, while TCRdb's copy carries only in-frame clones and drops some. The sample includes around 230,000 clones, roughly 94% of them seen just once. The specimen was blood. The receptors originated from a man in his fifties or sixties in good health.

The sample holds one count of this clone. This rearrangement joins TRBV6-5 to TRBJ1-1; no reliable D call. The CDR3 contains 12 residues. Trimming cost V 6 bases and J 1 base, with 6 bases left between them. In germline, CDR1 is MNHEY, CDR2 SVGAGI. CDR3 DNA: TGTGCCAGCAGCGACCCGAACACTGAAGCTTTCTTT. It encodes CASSDPNTEAFF.

The CDR3 loop is CASGLVLSTGAGDWGFTEAFF. The CDR3 DNA reads as TGTGCTAGTGGTTTGGTACTTTCGACGGGAGCCGGGGACTGGGGGTTCACTGAAGCTTTCTTT. V and J are TRBV12-5 and TRBJ1-1, with D possibly TRBD1 on 5 matching bases. This CDR3 has 21 residues. V was clipped by 0 bases and J by 4 bases, with 30 bases between them. The germline CDR1 and CDR2 sequences are LGHNT and FRNRAP. Based on the CDR3 plus reference TRBV12-5 and TRBJ1-1, the full variable domain is DARVTQTPRHKVTEMGQEVTMRCQPILGHNTVFWYRQTMMQGLELLAYFRNRAPLDDSGMPKDRFSAEMPDATLATLKIQPSEPRDSAVYFCASGLVLSTGAGDWGFTEAFFGQGTRLTVV.

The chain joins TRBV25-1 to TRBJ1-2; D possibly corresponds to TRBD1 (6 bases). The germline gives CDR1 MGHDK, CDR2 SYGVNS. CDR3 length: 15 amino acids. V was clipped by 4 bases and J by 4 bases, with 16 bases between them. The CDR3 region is CASSGGTPPSYGYTF. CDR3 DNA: TGTGCCAGCAGTGGCGGGACACCGCCTTCCTATGGCTACACCTTC.

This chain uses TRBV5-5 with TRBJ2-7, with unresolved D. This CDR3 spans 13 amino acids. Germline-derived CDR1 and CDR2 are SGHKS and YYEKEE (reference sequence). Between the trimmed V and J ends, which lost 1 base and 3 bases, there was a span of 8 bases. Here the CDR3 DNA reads TGTGCCAGCAGCTTGAGAGAAAGCTACGAGCAGTACGTC. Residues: CASSLRESYEQYV.

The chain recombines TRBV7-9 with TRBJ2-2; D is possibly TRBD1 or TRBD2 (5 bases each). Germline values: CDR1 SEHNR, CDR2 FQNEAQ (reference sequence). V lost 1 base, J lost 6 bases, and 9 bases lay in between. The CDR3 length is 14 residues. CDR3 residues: CASSLGLGPGELFF. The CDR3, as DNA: TGTGCCAGCAGCTTAGGGTTGGGACCCGGGGAGCTGTTTTTT.

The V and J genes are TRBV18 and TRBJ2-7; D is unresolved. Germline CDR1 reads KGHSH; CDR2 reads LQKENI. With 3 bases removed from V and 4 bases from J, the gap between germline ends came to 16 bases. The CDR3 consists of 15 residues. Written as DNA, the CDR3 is TGTGCCAGCTCACCTGGAAGGGTGTTTATGTACGAGCAGTACGTC. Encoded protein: CASSPGRVFMYEQYV.

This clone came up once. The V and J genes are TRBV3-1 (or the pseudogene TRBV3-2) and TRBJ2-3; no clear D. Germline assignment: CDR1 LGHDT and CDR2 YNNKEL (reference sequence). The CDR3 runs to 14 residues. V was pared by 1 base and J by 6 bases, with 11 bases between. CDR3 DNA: TGTGCCAGCAGCCAAGGGAATCGGGCTGATACGCAGTATTTT. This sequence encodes CASSQGNRADTQYF.

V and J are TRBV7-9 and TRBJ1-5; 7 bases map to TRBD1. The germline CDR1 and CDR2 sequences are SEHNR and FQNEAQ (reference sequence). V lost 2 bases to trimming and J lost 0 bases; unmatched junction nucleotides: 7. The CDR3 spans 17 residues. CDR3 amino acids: CASSLYLDRASNQPQHF. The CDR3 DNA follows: TGTGCCAGCAGCTTATATCTCGACAGGGCTAGCAATCAGCCCCAGCATTTT.

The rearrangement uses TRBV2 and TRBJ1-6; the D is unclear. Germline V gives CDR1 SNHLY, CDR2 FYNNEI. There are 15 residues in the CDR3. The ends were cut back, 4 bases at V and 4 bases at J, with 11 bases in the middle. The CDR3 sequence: CASSAGNFYNSPLHF. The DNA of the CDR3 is TGTGCCAGCAGTGCGGGGAATTTTTATAATTCACCCCTCCACTTT.

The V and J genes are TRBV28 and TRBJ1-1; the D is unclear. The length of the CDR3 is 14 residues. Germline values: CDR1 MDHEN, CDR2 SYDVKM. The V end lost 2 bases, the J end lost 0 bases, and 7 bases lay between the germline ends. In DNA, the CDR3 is TGTGCCAGCAGTTTAGTCAGGCTGAACACTGAAGCTTTCTTT. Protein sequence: CASSLVRLNTEAFF.

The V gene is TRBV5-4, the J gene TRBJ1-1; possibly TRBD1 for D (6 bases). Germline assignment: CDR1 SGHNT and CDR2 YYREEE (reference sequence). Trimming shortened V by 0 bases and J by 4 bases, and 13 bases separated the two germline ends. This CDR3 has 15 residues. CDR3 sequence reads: CASSLGTGTGTEAFF. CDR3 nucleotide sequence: TGTGCCAGCAGCTTGGGTACAGGGACGGGCACTGAAGCTTTCTTT. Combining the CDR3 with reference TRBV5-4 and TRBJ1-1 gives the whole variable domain ETGVTQSPTHLIKTRGQQVTLRCSSQSGHNTVSWYQQALGQGPQFIFQYYREEENGRGNFPPRFSGLQFPNYSSELNVNALELDDSALYLCASSLGTGTGTEAFFGQGTRLTVV.

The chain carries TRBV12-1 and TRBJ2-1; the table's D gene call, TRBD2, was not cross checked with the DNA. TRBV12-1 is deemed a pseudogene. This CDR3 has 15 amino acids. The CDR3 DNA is TGTGCCAGCAGCCCGAGGGGGGGCGCAAACAATGAGCAGTTCTTC. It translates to CASSPRGGANNEQFF.

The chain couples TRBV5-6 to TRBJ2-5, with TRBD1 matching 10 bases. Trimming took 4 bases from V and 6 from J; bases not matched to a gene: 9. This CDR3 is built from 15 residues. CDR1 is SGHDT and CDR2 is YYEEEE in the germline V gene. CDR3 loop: CASSQPRTGGKTQYF. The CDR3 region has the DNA TGTGCCAGCAGCCAACCTAGGACAGGGGGAAAGACCCAGTACTTC.

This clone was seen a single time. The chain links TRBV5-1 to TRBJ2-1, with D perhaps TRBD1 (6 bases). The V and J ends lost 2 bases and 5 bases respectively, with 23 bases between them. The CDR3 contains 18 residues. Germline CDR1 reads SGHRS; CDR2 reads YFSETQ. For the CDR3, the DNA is TGCGCCAGCAGCTTAAGCGCCATTCCAGGGGCAGTTGACAATGAGCAGTTCTTC. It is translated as CASSLSAIPGAVDNEQFF.

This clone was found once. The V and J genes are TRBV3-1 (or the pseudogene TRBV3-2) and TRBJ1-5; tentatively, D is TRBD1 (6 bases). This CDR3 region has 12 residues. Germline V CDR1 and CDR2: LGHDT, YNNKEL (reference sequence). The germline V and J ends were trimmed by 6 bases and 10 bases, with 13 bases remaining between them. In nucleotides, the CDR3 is TGTGCCAGCAGTGCACAGGGAGAACCCCAGCATTTT. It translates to CASSAQGEPQHF.

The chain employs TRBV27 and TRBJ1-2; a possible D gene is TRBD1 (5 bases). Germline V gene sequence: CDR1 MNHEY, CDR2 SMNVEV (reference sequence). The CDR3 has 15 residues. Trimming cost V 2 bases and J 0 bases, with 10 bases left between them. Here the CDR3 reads CASSLKGAANYGYTF. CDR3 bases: TGTGCCAGCAGTTTAAAAGGGGCGGCTAACTATGGCTACACCTTC.

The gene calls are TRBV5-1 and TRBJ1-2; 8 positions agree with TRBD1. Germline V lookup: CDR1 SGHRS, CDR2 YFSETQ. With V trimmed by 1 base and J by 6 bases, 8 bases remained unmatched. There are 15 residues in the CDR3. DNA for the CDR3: TGCGCCAGCAGCTTGATCGGCCAGGGGGCGAATGGCTACACCTTC. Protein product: CASSLIGQGANGYTF.

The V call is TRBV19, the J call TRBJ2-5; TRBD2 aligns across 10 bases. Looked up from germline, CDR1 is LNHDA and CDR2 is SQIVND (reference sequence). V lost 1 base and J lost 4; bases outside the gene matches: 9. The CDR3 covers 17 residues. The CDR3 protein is CASSIGLAGVGRETQYF. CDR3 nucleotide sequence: TGTGCCAGTAGTATAGGGCTAGCGGGGGTGGGCAGAGAGACCCAGTACTTC.

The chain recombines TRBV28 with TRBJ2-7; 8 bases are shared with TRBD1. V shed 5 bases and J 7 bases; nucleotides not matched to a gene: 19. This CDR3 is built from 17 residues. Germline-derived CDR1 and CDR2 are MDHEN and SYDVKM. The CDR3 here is CASSLSTGVLSVGEQYF. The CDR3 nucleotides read TGTGCCAGCAGTCTTTCGACAGGGGTCCTTTCTGTTGGGGAGCAGTACTTC.

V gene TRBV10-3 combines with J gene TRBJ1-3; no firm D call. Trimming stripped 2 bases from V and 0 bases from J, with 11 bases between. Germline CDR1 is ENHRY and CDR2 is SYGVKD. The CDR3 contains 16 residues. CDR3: CAISEVGGRSGNTIYF. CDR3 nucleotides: TGTGCCATCAGTGAGGTTGGAGGGCGCTCTGGAAACACCATATATTTT.

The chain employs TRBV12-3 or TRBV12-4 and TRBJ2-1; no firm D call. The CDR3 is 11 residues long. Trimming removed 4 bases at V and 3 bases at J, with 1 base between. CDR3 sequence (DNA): TGTGCCAGCAGTTACTACAATGAGCAGTTCTTC. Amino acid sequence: CASSYYNEQFF.

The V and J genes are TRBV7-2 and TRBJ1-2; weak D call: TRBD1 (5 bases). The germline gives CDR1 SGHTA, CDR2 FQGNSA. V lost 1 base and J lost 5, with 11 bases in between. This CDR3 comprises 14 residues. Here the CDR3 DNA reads TGTGCCAGCAGCTTAGGGGGCGGAGGGTATGGCTACACCTTC. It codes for CASSLGGGGYGYTF.

CDR3 nucleotides: TGTGCCAGCAGTTACGCAGGGACCTACACTGAAGCTTTCTTT. Its protein product is CASSYAGTYTEAFF. This chain connects TRBV6-2 or TRBV6-3 to TRBJ1-1, with D possibly being TRBD1 (5 bases). The germline V and J ends were trimmed by 2 bases and 3 bases, with 10 bases remaining between them. CDR3 length: 14 amino acids. Germline values: CDR1 MNHEY, CDR2 SVGEGT.

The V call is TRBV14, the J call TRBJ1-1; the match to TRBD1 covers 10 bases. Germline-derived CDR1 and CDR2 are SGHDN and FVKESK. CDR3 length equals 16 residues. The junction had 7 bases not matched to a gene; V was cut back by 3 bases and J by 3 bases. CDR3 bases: TGTGCCAGCAGCCATGACAGGGGGCGCTTCCACACTGAAGCTTTCTTT. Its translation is CASSHDRGRFHTEAFF.

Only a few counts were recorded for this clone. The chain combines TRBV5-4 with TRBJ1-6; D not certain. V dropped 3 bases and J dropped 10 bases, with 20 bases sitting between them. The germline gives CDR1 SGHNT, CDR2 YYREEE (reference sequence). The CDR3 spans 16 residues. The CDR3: CASSSSPQPSVSPLHF. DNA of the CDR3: TGTGCCAGCAGCTCCTCCCCACAACCGTCGGTCTCACCCCTCCACTTT.

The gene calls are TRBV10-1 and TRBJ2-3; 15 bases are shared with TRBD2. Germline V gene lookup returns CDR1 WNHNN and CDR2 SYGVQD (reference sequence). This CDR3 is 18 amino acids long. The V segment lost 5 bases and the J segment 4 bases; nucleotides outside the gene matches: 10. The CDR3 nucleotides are TGCGCCAGCAGTTTAGGACTAGCGGGGGGGCCCTTGTCAGATACGCAGTATTTT. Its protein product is CASSLGLAGGPLSDTQYF.

CDR3 region: CASSIGRGNNQPQHF. The CDR3 DNA follows: TGTGCCAGTAGTATCGGGAGGGGTAACAATCAGCCCCAGCATTTT. The J gene is TRBJ1-5, the V gene TRBV19; a possible D gene is TRBD1 (5 bases). Germline V gene sequence: CDR1 LNHDA, CDR2 SQIVND (reference sequence). V dropped 3 bases and J dropped 3 bases, with 12 bases sitting between them. This CDR3 comprises 15 residues.

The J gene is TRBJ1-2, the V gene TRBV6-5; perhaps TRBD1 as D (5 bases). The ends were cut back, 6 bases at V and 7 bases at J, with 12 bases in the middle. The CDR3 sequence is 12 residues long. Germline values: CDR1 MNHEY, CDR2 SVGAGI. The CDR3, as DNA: TGTGCCAGCAGCCTTCAGGGACTTGGCTACACCTTC. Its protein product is CASSLQGLGYTF.